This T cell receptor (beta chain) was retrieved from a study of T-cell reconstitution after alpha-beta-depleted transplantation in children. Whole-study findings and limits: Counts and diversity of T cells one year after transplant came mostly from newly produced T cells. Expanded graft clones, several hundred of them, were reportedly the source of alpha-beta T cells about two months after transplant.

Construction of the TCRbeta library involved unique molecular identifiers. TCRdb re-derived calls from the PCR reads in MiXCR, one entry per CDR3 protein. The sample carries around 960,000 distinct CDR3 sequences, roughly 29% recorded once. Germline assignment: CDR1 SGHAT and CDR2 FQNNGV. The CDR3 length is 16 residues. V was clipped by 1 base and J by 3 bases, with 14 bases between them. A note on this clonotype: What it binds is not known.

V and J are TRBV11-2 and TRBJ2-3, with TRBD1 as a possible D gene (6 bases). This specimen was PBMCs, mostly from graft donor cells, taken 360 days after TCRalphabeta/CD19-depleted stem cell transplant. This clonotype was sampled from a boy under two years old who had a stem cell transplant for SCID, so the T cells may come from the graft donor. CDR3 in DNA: TGTGCCAGCAGCTTAGCCCAGGGGAAGGGGACAGATACGCAGTATTTT. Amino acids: CASSLAQGKGTDTQYF. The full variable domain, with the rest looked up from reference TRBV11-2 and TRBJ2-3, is EAGVAQSPRYKIIEKRQSVAFWCNPISGHATLYWYQQILGQGPKLLIQFQNNGVVDDSQLPKDRFSAERLKGVDSTLKIQPAKLEDSAVYLCASSLAQGKGTDTQYFGPGTRLTVL.